This T cell receptor (beta chain) was recovered during a study of blood T cell repertoires in COVID-19. Across the study: COVID-19 samples collected from the United States, Italy and Spain covered acute and convalescent phases. Sources were T cells, B-cell-depleted T cells, or PBMCs; the material itself was cDNA or gDNA.

Notes on this clone: This CDR3 is also generated by other DNA sequences in the sample.

Sequenced by immunoSEQ multiplex PCR; TCRdb stores in-frame clones only, minus some. Of about 210,000 clones in the sample, about 86% were seen once. The length of the CDR3 is 12 residues. Trimming pared 5 bases from V and 3 bases from J, leaving 8 bases between. The chain employs TRBV12-3 or TRBV12-4 and TRBJ2-7; D possibly corresponds to TRBD2 (5 bases). This sequence was found in a man aged 45-60 years with active or convalescent COVID-19. Material for sequencing was peripheral blood. CDR3 sequence (DNA): TGTGCCAGCAGTCCCGCGGGCTACGAGCAGTACTTC. It translates to CASSPAGYEQYF.